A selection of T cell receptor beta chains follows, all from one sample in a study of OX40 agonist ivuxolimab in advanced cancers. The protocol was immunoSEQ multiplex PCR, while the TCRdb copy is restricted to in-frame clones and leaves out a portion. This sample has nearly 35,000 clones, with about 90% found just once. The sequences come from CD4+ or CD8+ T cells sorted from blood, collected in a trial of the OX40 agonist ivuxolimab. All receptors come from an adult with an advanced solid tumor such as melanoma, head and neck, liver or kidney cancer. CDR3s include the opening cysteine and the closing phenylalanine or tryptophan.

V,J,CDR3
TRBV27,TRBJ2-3,CASSPSSTDTQYF
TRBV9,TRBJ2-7,CASSARQASYEQYF
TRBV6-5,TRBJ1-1,CASSGGPAEAFF
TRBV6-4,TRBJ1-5,CASIEPDRGCQPQHF
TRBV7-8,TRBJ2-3,CASSDPGLAISSTDTQYF
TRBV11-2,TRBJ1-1,CASSLTNTEAFF
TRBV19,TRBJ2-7,CASSQGVSYEQYF
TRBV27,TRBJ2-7,CASSLSPGGYEQYF
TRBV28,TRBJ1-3,CASSLLWTPGNTIYF
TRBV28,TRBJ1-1,CASSLLEGIRPNTEAFF
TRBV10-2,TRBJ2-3,CASWPTGSDTQYF
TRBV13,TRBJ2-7,CASSGIRQGVVYEQYF
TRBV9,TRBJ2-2,CASSVVSTGELFF